This T cell receptor beta chain comes out of a study of T cells in Graves' hyperthyroidism and ophthalmopathy. This clonotype was observed many times. Researchers took RNA transcripts and amplified the TCR beta CDR3 regions from them. RT-PCR in the first round (using the HTBI primer set) targeted the TCR CDR3. Each CDR3 protein gets one entry after TCRdb re-called the multiplex PCR reads with MiXCR. The sample contains about 570,000 distinct CDR3 sequences, 12% to 15% of which appear only once. V lost 3 bases to trimming and J lost 3 bases, with 12 bases between them. CDR3 size: 14 residues. CDR1 is LGHDT and CDR2 is YNNKEL in the germline V gene (reference sequence).

The chain recombines TRBV3-1 with TRBJ2-7; tentative D call: TRBD2 (5 bases). The receptor comes from a woman between 40 and 55 years old with Graves' hyperthyroidism. Sequencing was performed on blood. The CDR3 protein is CASSQYSGSYEQYF. The CDR3 DNA reads TGTGCCAGCAGCCAGTACTCGGGGAGCTACGAGCAGTACTTC.